This note documents a single TCR beta chain sequence. The antigen remains unidentified. This CDR3 is built from 15 residues. Germline CDR1 LGHDT, CDR2 YNNKEL (reference sequence). Presence of unique molecular identifiers characterized the TCR beta cDNA libraries. When roughly 0.85 to 11 million T cells were used, they gave 500,000 or so cDNA molecules. TCRdb itself ran the PCR reads through MiXCR, one entry per CDR3 protein. The sample holds approximately 570,000 distinct CDR3 sequences, 44% seen once. These data come from a study of post-analysis software for immune sequencing data. Study-wide results and caveats: Patients with multiple sclerosis recorded significantly lower normalized Chao1 diversity than controls, the study found. Comparison of patients with controls showed 4 to 6 TRBV segments more frequent in patients, TRBV5-6, TRBV5-1 and TRBV20-1 among them.

This sequence joins TRBV3-1 and TRBJ2-4; 10 bases align to TRBD2. The DNA end is a closer match to TRBJ2-7, so the J assignment may be wrong. This clonotype was obtained from a girl aged 10 to 17 with multiple sclerosis. The source material was blood. This CDR3 reads CASSRGTSAAYEQYF. The CDR3 DNA reads TGTGCCAGCAGCCGAGGGACTAGCGCTGCCTACGAGCAGTACTTC.